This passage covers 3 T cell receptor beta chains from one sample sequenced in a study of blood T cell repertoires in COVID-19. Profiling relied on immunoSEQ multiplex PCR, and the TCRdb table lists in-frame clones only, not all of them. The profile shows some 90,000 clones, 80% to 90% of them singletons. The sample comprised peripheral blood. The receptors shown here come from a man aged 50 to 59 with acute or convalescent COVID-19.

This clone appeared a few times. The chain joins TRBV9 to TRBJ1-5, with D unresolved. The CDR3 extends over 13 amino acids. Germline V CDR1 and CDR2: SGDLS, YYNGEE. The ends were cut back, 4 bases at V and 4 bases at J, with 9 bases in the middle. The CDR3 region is CASSLASNQPQHF. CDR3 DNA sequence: TGTGCCAGCAGCTTGGCCTCAAATCAGCCCCAGCATTTT.

The CDR3: CASSQTGTGDYEQYF. CDR3 coding DNA: TGTGCCAGCAGCCAGACCGGGACAGGGGACTACGAGCAGTACTTC. The chain employs TRBV7-2 and TRBJ2-7; 10 nucleotides match TRBD1. The CDR3 totals 15 residues. J gave up 3 bases and V 5 bases, and 7 bases lay outside the gene matches. The germline V gene has CDR1 SGHTA and CDR2 FQGNSA.

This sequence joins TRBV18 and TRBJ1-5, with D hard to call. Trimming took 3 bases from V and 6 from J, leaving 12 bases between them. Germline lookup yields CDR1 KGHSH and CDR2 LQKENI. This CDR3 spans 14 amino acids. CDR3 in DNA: TGTGCCAGCTCACCTTTACGGGAGACTCAGCCCCAGCATTTT. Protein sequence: CASSPLRETQPQHF.